The T cell receptor beta chain described here comes from a study of blood T cell repertoires in COVID-19. In the study overall: T cells, B-cell-depleted T cells, or PBMCs supplied cDNA or gDNA.

As processed by the authors: By means of reference gene primer amplification, nucleated cell counts were estimated. This table comes from immunoSEQ multiplex PCR, and its TCRdb copy is limited to in-frame clones, with some not included. V, J and clone size reflect that table, while D and trimming were determined from the DNA. The sample contains about 180,000 clones, roughly 80% of which appear only once. V lost 5 bases and J lost 2, with 9 bases in between. Germline V gives CDR1 SGHKS, CDR2 YYEKEE (reference sequence). The CDR3 has 13 residues. This chain links TRBV5-5 with TRBJ2-3, with TRBD1 as a possible D gene (6 bases). This receptor was taken from a woman in her 70s with acute or convalescent COVID-19. The specimen was peripheral blood. The CDR3 loop is CASSYRDTDTQYF. CDR3 DNA: TGTGCCAGCAGTTACAGGGACACAGATACGCAGTATTTT.